This T cell receptor (beta chain) was sequenced for a study of OX40 agonist ivuxolimab in advanced cancers. Background on the study: Head and neck, renal cell, melanoma or hepatocellular carcinoma were the cancers that dose-escalation patients had. Findings of the study overall: Expanded clones belonging to CD8+ T cells outnumbered, on average, those of CD4+.

The method was immunoSEQ multiplex PCR; TCRdb's version includes in-frame clones alone and lacks a portion of them. The sample has approximately 82,000 clones, over 85% seen once. Regarding this clone: Its specificity is unknown.

Between the trimmed V and J ends, which lost 3 bases and 6 bases, there was a span of 17 bases. Per germline, CDR1 MGHRA and CDR2 YSYEKL. CDR3 length equals 15 residues. The source was CD4+ or CD8+ T cells sorted from blood, collected in a trial of the OX40 agonist ivuxolimab. V gene TRBV4-1 combines with J gene TRBJ1-2; the D gene is possibly TRBD1 (5 bases). The source of this sequence is an adult with an advanced solid tumor such as melanoma, head and neck, liver or kidney cancer. The CDR3 is CASSHVQEFLNGYTF. CDR3 nucleotides: TGCGCCAGCAGCCACGTACAGGAATTTTTGAATGGCTACACCTTC.